The 2 T cell receptor beta chains below come from one sample, sequenced in a study of post-analysis software for immune sequencing data. What these receptors recognize is not known. Broader study findings: Relative to controls, patients had a few TRBV segments at higher frequency, with TRBV5-6, TRBV5-1 and TRBV20-1 among these.

TCR beta libraries were prepared from cDNA with unique molecular identifiers. TCRdb reprocessed the PCR reads with MiXCR, giving one entry per CDR3 protein. The sample lists over 700,000 distinct CDR3 sequences; roughly 29% were seen once. Sequencing was done on a sample of blood. These receptors were collected from a girl aged 10-17 years with multiple sclerosis.

This chain uses TRBV7-6 with TRBJ1-1; D possibly corresponds to TRBD1 (5 bases). The CDR3 extends over 16 amino acids. The V and J ends lost 5 bases and 1 base respectively, with 17 bases between them. The V gene's germline CDR1 is SGHVS and CDR2 FNYEAQ. The CDR3 loop reads CASSRRQGPSNTEAFF. DNA for the CDR3: TGTGCCAGCAGCCGCCGCCAGGGACCCTCGAACACTGAAGCTTTCTTT.

The V gene is TRBV12-3 or TRBV12-4, the J gene TRBJ2-3, with D maybe TRBD1 (5 bases). This CDR3 has 16 residues. Trimming took off 1 base at V and 0 bases at J, with 11 bases between the two ends. The CDR3 is CASSLDRQTSTDTQYF. For the CDR3, the DNA is TGTGCCAGCAGTTTAGACAGACAGACTAGCACAGATACGCAGTATTTT.